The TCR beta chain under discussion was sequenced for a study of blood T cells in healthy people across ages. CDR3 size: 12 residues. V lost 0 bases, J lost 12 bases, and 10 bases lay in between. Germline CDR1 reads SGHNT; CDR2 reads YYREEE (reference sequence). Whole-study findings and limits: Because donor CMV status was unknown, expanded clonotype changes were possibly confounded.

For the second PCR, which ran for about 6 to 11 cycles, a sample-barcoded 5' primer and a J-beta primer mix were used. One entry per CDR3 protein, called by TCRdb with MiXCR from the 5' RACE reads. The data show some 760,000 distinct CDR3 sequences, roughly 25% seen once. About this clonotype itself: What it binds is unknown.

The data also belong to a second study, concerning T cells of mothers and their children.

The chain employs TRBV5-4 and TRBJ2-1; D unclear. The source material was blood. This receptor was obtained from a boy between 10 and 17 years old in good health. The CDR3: CASSLGSFPQFF. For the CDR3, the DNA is TGTGCCAGCAGCTTGGGGTCTTTTCCGCAGTTCTTC.